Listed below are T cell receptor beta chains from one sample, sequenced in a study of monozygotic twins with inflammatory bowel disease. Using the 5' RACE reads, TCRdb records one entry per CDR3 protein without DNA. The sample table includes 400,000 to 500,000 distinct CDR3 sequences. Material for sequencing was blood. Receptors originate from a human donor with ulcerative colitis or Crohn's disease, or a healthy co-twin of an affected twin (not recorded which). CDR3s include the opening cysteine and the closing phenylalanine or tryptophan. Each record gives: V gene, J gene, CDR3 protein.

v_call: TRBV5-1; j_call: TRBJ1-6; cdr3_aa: CASSPGTGENSPLHF
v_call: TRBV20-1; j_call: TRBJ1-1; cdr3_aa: CSANSPLIEAFF
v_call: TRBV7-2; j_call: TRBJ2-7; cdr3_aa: CASSLDSLGQYF
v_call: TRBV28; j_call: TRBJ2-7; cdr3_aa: CASSLLQGMQYF
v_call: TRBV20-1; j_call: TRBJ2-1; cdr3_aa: CSARSGSYYNEQFF
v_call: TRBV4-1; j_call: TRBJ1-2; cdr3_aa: CASSQLPTGGGYTF
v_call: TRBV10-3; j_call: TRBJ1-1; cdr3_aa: CAISESYGHTEAFF
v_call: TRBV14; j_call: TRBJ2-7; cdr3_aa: CASSQQGSSYEQYF
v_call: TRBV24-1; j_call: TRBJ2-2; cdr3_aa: CATSDSRRTGELFF
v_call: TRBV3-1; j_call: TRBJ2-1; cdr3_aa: CASSQGRGWKGGNEQFF
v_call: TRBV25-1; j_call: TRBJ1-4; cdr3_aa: CASAARGAANEKLFF
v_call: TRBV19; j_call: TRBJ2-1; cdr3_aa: CASSIGQDNEQFF
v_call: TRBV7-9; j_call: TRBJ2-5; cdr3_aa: CASSLTTRGETQYF
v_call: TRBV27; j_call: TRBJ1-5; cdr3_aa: CASSPTPQGRAQHF
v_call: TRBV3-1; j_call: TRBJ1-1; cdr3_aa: CASSQMRNTEAFF
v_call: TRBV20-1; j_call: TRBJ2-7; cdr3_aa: CSAEPGRVTYEQYF
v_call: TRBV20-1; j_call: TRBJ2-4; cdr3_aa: CSARGGTSGALAKNIQYF
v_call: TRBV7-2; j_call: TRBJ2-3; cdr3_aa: CASRPGLASIMQYF
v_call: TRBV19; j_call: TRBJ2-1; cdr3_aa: CASSIGTGGFNEQFF
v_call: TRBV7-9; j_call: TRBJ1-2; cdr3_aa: CASSPQDYGYTF
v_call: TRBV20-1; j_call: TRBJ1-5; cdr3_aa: CSAHLGGFGQPQHF
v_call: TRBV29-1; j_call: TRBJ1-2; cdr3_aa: CSVEGGTGGDYGYTF
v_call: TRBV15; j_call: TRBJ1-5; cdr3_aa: CATSRGDRGPDQPQHF
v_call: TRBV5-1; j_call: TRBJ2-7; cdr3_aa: CASSPRTGVGNEQYF
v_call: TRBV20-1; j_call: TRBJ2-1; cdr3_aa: CSAPRSSAYNEQFF
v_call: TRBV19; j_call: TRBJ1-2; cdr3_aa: CASGGGLGYTF
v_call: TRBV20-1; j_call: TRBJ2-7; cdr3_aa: CSAPNAILAGDNEQYF
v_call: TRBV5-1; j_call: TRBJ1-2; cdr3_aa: CASSPQAGGSYGYTF
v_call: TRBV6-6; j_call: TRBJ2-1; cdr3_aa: CASSYASPPRTPFF
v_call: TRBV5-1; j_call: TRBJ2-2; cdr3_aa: CASSRTSGSGELFF
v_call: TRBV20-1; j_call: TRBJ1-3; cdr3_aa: CSAGDRAGNTIYF
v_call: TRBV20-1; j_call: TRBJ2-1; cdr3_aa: CSGAGLAFNEQFF
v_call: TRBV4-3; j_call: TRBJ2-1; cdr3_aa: CASSQDGWPSSYNEQFF
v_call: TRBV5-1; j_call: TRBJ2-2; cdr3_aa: CASSSPARAGELFF
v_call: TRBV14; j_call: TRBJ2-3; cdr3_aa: CASSQRGRRTDTQYF
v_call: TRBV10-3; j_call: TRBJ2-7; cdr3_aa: CAIGRSGEQYF
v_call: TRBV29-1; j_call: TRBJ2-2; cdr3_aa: CSATLGRGLVGSRELFF
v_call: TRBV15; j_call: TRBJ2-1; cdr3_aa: CATSSRGRRNEQFF
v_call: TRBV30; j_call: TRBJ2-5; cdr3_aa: CAWSPIGTQYF
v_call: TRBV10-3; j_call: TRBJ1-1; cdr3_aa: CAITARQGNTEAFF
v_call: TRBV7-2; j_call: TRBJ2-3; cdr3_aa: CASSSMPLAGTDTQYF
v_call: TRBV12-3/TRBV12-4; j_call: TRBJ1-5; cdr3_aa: CASSLTSNQPQHF
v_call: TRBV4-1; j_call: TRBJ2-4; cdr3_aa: CASSSMSEGKNIQYF
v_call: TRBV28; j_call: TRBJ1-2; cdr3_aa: CASSARVYGYTF
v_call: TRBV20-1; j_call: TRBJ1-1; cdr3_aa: CSASTILNTEAFF
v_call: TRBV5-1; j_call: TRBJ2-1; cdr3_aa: CASSFGNNVQFF
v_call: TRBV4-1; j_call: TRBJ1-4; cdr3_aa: CASSQDRGHNEKLFF
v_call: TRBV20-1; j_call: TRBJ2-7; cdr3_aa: CSAIRTGGPYEQYF
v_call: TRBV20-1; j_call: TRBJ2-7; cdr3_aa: CSARERRQSYEQYF
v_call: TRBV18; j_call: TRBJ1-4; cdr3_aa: CASSPGTGLNEKLFF